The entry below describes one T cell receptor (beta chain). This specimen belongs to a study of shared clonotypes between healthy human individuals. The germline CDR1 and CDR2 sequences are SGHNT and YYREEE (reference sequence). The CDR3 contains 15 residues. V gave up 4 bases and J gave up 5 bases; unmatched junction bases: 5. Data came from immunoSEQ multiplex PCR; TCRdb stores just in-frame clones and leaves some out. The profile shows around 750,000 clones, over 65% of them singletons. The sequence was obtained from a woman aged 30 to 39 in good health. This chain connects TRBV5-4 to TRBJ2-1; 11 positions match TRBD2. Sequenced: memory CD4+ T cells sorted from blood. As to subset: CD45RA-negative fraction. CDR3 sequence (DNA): TGTGCCAGCAGCCGGGGACTAGCGGAGAACAATGAGCAGTTCTTC. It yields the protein CASSRGLAENNEQFF.